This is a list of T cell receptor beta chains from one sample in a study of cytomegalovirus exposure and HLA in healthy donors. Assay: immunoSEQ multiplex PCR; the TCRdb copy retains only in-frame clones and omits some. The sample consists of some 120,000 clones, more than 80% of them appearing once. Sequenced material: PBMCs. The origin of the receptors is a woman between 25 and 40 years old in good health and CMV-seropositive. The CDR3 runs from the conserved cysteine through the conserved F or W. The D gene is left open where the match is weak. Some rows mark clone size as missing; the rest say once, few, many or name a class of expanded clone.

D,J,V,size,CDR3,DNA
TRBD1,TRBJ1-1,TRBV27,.,CASRATRGQRAFF,TGTGCCAGCAGAGCCACCAGGGGGCAAAGGGCTTTCTTT
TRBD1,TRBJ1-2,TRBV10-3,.,CAIRGTGNYGYTF,TGTGCCATCAGGGGGACAGGGAACTATGGCTACACCTTC
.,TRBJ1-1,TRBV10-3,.,CAISPDTMNTEAFF,TGTGCCATCAGCCCGGACACAATGAACACTGAAGCTTTCTTT
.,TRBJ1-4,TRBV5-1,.,CASREWTATNEKLFF,TGCGCCAGCAGGGAGTGGACAGCAACTAATGAAAAACTGTTTTTT
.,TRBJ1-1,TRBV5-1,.,CASSLTGLNTEAFF,TGCGCCAGCAGCCTAACAGGTTTAAACACTGAAGCTTTCTTT
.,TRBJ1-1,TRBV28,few,CASSLVGDTEAFF,TGTGCCAGCAGTTTAGTAGGGGACACTGAAGCTTTCTTT
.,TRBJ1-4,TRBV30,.,CAWSVEGFATNEKLFF,TGTGCCTGGAGTGTGGAGGGCTTCGCAACTAATGAAAAACTGTTTTTT
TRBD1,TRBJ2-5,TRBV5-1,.,CASSSTGAQETQYF,TGCGCCAGCAGCTCGACAGGGGCTCAAGAGACCCAGTACTTC
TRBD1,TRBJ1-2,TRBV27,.,CASSFRTGVRGYGYTF,TGTGCCAGCAGTTTCCGGACAGGGGTAAGAGGCTATGGCTACACCTTC
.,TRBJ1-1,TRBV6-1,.,CATLRGTPNTEAFF,TGTGCCACCCTAAGAGGGACACCGAACACTGAAGCTTTCTTT
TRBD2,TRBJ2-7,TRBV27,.,CASKRGAYESYEQYF,TGTGCCAGCAAGCGGGGGGCTTACGAGAGCTACGAGCAGTACTTC
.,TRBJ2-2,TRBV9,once,CASSPSPTGELFF,TGTGCCAGCAGCCCCTCCCCGACCGGGGAGCTGTTTTTT
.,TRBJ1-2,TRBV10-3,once,CAISGGREGNGYTF,TGTGCCATCAGTGGGGGGCGCGAGGGTAATGGCTACACCTTC
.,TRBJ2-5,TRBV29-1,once,CSSSKGGKETQYF,TGCAGCTCCTCTAAGGGGGGGAAAGAGACCCAGTACTTC
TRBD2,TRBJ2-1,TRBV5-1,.,CASSGGGSHNEQFF,TGCGCCAGCAGCGGTGGCGGGAGCCACAATGAGCAGTTCTTC
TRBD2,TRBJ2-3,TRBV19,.,CASSIWTSTSTDTQYF,TGTGCCAGTAGTATTTGGACTAGCACCAGCACAGATACGCAGTATTTT
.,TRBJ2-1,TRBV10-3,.,CAISESPTRGSYNEQFF,TGTGCCATCAGTGAGTCGCCAACTAGAGGCTCCTACAATGAGCAGTTCTTC
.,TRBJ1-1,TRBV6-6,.,CALSGARSAEAFF,TGTGCCCTGAGCGGGGCCAGAAGCGCTGAAGCTTTCTTT
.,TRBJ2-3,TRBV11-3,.,CASSPSRSGGDTQYF,TGTGCCAGCAGCCCCTCTAGAAGCGGAGGAGATACGCAGTATTTT
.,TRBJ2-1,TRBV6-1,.,CASSALLTRGDEQFF,TGTGCCAGCAGTGCCCTATTGACTAGAGGGGATGAGCAGTTCTTC
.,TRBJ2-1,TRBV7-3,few,CASSLQATYNEQFF,TGTGCCAGCAGCTTACAGGCGACCTACAATGAGCAGTTCTTC
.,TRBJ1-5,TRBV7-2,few,CASSLVGNQPQHF,TGTGCCAGCAGCTTAGTCGGCAATCAGCCCCAGCATTTT
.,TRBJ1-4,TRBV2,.,CASTREGEKLFF,TGTGCCAGTACCAGGGAAGGCGAAAAACTGTTTTTT
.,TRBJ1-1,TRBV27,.,CASSPIPGGGNTEAFF,TGTGCCAGCAGCCCTATCCCGGGGGGTGGGAACACTGAAGCTTTCTTT
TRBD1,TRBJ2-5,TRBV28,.,CASSLQGAGRETQYF,TGTGCCAGCAGTTTACAGGGGGCTGGACGGGAGACCCAGTACTTC
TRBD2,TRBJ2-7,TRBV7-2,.,CASSRSGAYEQYF,TGTGCCAGCAGCCGTAGCGGGGCCTACGAGCAGTACTTC
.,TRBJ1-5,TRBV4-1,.,CASSQALGQPQHF,TGCGCCAGCAGCCAAGCCCTCGGGCAGCCCCAGCATTTT
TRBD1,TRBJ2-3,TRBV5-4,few,CASSSPGQTPDTQYF,TGTGCCAGCAGCTCTCCGGGACAGACTCCAGATACGCAGTATTTT
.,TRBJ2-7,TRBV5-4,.,CASSLPGDYEQYF,TGTGCCAGCAGCTTGCCAGGGGACTACGAGCAGTACTTC
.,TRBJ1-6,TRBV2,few,CASRGSQNSPLHF,TGTGCCAGCAGGGGCAGCCAAAATTCACCCCTCCACTTT
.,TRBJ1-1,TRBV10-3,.,CAISGGQVEGAFF,TGTGCCATCAGTGGAGGGCAGGTGGAGGGAGCTTTCTTT
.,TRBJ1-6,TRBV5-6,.,CASSLSYSPLHF,TGTGCCAGCAGCTTGTCATACAGTCCCCTCCACTTT
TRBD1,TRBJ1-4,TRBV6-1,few,CASSRGGSNEKLFF,TGTGCCAGCAGCCGAGGGGGCAGTAATGAAAAACTGTTTTTT
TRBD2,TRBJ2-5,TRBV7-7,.,CASSSHGPGLPQETQYF,TGTGCCAGCAGCTCACACGGCCCGGGACTACCCCAAGAGACCCAGTACTTC
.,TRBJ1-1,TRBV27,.,CASSLFQGGDTEAFF,TGTGCCAGCAGTTTATTTCAGGGTGGGGACACTGAAGCTTTCTTT
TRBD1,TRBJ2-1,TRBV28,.,CASRGRGSLSSYNEQFF,TGTGCCAGCAGGGGCAGGGGGTCACTTAGCTCCTACAATGAGCAGTTCTTC
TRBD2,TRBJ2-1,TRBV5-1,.,CASSLGLAGSNEQFF,TGCGCCAGCAGCTTGGGACTAGCGGGAAGCAATGAGCAGTTCTTC
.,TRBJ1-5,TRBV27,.,CASRVDNSNQPQHF,TGTGCCAGCAGAGTTGACAATAGCAATCAGCCCCAGCATTTT
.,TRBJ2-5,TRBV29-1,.,CSVEIAQETQYF,TGCAGCGTTGAGATAGCACAAGAGACCCAGTACTTC
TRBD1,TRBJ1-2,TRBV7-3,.,CASSLTEGALGGYTF,TGTGCCAGCAGCTTAACAGAGGGGGCCTTGGGTGGCTACACCTTC
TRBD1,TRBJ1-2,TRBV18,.,CASSPSGGNGYTF,TGTGCCAGCTCACCATCAGGGGGCAATGGCTACACCTTC
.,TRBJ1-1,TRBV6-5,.,CASSYQGRTEAFF,TGTGCCAGCAGTTACCAGGGGCGAACTGAAGCTTTCTTT
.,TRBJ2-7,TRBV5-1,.,CASSLPQASYEQYF,TGCGCCAGCAGCTTGCCACAGGCCAGCTACGAGCAGTACTTC
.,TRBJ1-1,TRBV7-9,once,CSSSLPSSTEAFF,TGTTCCAGCAGCTTACCGAGTAGCACTGAAGCTTTCTTT
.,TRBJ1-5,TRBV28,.,CASSLLARFGSQPQHF,TGTGCCAGCAGTTTATTGGCTAGGTTTGGTAGTCAGCCCCAGCATTTT
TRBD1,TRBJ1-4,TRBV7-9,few,CASSLETGGREKLFF,TGTGCCAGCAGCTTAGAGACAGGGGGCCGTGAAAAACTGTTTTTT
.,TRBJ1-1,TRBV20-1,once,CSANRNTEAFF,TGCAGTGCTAACAGGAACACTGAAGCTTTCTTT
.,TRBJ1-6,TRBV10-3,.,CAINRENNSPLHF,TGTGCCATCAACAGGGAGAATAATTCACCCCTCCACTTT
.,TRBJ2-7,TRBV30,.,CAWGQNNREQYF,TGTGCCTGGGGACAGAACAATCGCGAGCAGTACTTC
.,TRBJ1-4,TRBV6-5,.,CASSYNRDNEKLFF,TGTGCCAGCAGTTACAACAGGGACAATGAAAAACTGTTTTTT
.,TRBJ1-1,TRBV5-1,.,CASSLGTRALNTEAFF,TGCGCCAGCAGCTTGGGGACCAGGGCCTTGAACACTGAAGCTTTCTTT
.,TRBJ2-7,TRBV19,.,CASSIGGSYEQYF,TGTGCCAGTAGTATAGGCGGCAGCTACGAGCAGTACTTC